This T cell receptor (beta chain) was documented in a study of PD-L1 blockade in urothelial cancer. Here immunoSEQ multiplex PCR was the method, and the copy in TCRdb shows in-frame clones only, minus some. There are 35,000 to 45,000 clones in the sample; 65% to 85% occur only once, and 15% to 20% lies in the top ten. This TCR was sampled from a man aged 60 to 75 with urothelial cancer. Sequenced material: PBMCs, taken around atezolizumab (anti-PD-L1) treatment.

CDR3 in DNA: TGTGCCAGCTCACCAGGGACACCGCTGGAGCAGTACTTC. Translating it yields CASSPGTPLEQYF. This chain links TRBV18 with TRBJ2-7; tentative D call: TRBD1 (6 bases). Per the germline V gene, CDR1 is KGHSH and CDR2 is LQKENI. The CDR3 has 13 residues. V gave up 2 bases and J gave up 7 bases, with 12 bases separating them.